These T cell receptor beta chains were read from a single sample in a study of blood T cell repertoires in COVID-19. The table came from immunoSEQ multiplex PCR; TCRdb's copy has only in-frame clones and leaves some out. The sample yields about 180,000 clones, about 78% seen once. The sequenced material came from PBMCs or T cells enriched from blood (not recorded which). The receptors shown here come from a woman in her fifties or sixties who had recovered from COVID-19. CDR3s leave out the opening cysteine and the closing phenylalanine or tryptophan.

V: TRBV27; CDR3: ASSLPGGDNEQF
V: TRBV10-3; CDR3: AGRQDTGELF
V: TRBV28; CDR3: ASRSQGMSQPQH
V: TRBV5-1; CDR3: ASSSGLAGTDTQY
V: TRBV3-1/TRBV3-2; CDR3: ASSPRTPTYEQY
V: TRBV5-5; CDR3: ASSGRDGNTIY
V: TRBV5-1; CDR3: ASSESIANYGYT
V: TRBV2; CDR3: ASGGTQETQY
V: TRBV30; CDR3: AWSSTGYFGETQY
V: TRBV13; CDR3: ASSFSGTSRYEQY
V: TRBV10-1; CDR3: ASSGAGSTDTQY
V: TRBV19; CDR3: ASSITGLGEKLF
V: TRBV7-3; CDR3: ASSPGTGSTGELF
V: TRBV28; CDR3: ASSPGQVATNEKLF
V: TRBV10-3; CDR3: AISESMGGPAETQY